This record covers a single T cell receptor (beta chain). Its matching antigen is unknown. The sample belongs to a study of radiotherapy plus CTLA-4 blockade in lung cancer. Study results and limitations: Alongside interferon-beta, early blood T cell clone dynamics were reportedly the best predictor of response. Following radiotherapy plus ipilimumab, tumor-derived TCR clones expanded in the blood.

The CDR3 is 16 amino acids. With 1 base clipped from V and 0 bases from J, the junction kept 3 bases outside the gene matches. Germline V CDR1 and CDR2: SSHAT, FNYEAQ (reference sequence). Clones were sequenced by immunoSEQ multiplex PCR, and TCRdb holds only the in-frame ones, with some missing. The table includes roughly 76,000 clones, approximately 73% detected once. V is TRBV7-7 and J is TRBJ2-1, with 7 nucleotides matching TRBD2. The material sequenced was peripheral blood, taken from a patient treated with radiotherapy plus ipilimumab. The origin of this receptor is a human donor with non-small cell lung cancer whose response to radiotherapy plus ipilimumab could not be evaluated. This CDR3 is CASSLELAGSYNEQFF. The CDR3 nucleotides are TGTGCCAGCAGCTTAGAGTTAGCGGGCTCCTACAATGAGCAGTTCTTC.